One T cell receptor beta chain is described in this entry. Antigen unknown. Germline lookup yields CDR1 LNHDA and CDR2 SQIVND (reference sequence). The CDR3 is made up of 14 amino acids. The sample originates from a study of cytomegalovirus exposure and HLA in healthy donors. Points from the study as a whole: Compared with the roughly 700-donor mean, an Asian-associated ancestry cluster reportedly had fewer N-insertions, according to a later analysis. The authors later linked a missense DCLRE1C variant to TCR beta V- and J-gene trimming.

PCR employed 60 Vbeta and 13 Jbeta primers. Per the study methods: It was a later analysis that counted some 80 million unique TCR beta chains, of which some 9.9 million were shared. Assay used: immunoSEQ multiplex PCR; TCRdb lists only in-frame clones, some missing. V and J calls and clone size come straight from that table; D and trimming were deduced from the DNA. The sample gives about 110,000 clones, roughly four fifths of which show up once; 1.6% is in the top ten. This chain uses TRBV19 with TRBJ2-5; TRBD1 might be the D (5 bases). The assigned J gene may be wrong: the sequence end matches TRBJ2-7 better. The receptor's source is a middle-aged man in good health and CMV-seronegative. The sample comprised PBMCs. The chain's CDR3 is CASSITQGPVEQYF. CDR3 in DNA: TGTGCCAGTAGTATTACCCAGGGTCCGGTCGAGCAGTACTTC.